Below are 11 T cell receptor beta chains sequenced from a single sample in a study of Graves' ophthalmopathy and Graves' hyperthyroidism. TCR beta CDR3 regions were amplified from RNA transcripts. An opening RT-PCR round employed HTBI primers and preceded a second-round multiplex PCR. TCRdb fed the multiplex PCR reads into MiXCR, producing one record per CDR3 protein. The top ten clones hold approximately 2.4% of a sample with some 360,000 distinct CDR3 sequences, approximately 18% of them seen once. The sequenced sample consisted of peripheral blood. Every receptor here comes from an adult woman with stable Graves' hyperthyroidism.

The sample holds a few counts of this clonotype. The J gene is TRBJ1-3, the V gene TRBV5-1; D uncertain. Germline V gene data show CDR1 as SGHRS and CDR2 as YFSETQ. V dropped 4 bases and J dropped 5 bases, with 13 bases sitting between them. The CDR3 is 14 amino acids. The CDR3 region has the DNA TGCGCCAGCAGCCTAGCGGATGCAAGAAACACCATATATTTT. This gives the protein CASSLADARNTIYF. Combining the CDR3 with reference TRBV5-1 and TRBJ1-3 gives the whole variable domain KAGVTQTPRYLIKTRGQQVTLSCSPISGHRSVSWYQQTPGQGLQFLFEYFSETQRNKGNFPGRFSGRQFSNSRSEMNVSTLELGDSALYLCASSLADARNTIYFGEGSWLTVV.

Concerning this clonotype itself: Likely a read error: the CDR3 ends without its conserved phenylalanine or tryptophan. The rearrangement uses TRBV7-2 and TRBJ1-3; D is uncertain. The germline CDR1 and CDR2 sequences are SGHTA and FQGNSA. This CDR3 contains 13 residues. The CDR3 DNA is TGTGCCAGCAGCCCCCTCGTCGGAAACGCCATATATTTG. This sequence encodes CASSPLVGNAIYL.

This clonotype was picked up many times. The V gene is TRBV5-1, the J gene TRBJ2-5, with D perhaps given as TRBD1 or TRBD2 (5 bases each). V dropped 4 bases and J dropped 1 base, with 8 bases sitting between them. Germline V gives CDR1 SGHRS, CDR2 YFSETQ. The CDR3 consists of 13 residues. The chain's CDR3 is CASSGTAQETQYF. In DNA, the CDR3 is TGCGCCAGCAGCGGGACGGCCCAAGAGACCCAGTACTTC.

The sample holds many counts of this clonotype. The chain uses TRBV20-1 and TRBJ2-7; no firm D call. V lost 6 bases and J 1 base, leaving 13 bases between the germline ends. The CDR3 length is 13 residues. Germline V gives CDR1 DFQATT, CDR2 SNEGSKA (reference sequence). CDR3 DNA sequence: TGCAGTGCCTTGACCAGGTTTTCCTACGAGCAGTACTTC. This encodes CSALTRFSYEQYF.

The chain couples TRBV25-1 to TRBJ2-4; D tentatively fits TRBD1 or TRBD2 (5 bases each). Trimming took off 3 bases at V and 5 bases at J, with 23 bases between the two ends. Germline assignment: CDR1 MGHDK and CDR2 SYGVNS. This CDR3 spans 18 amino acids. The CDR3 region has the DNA TGTGCCAGCAGTGACAATCCCGGGGACCGCAATCTTCAAAACATTCAGTACTTC. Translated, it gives CASSDNPGDRNLQNIQYF.

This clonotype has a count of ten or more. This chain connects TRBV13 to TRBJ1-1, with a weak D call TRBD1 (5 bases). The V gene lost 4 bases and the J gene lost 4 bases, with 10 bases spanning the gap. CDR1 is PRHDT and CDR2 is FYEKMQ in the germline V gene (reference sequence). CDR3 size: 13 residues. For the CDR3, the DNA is TGTGCCAGCAGCTCCGGGGGAGGCACTGAAGCTTTCTTT. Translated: CASSSGGGTEAFF. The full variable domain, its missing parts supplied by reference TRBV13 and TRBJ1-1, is AAGVIQSPRHLIKEKRETATLKCYPIPRHDTVYWYQQGPGQDPQFLISFYEKMQSDKGSIPDRFSAQQFSDYHSELNMSSLELGDSALYFCASSSGGGTEAFFGQGTRLTVV.

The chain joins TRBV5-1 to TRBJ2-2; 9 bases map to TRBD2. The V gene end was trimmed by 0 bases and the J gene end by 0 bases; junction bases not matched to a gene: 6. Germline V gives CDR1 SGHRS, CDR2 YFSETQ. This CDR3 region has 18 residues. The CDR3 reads CASSLVGLARSNTGELFF. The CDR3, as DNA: TGCGCCAGCAGCTTGGTGGGACTAGCCCGATCGAACACCGGGGAGCTGTTTTTT.

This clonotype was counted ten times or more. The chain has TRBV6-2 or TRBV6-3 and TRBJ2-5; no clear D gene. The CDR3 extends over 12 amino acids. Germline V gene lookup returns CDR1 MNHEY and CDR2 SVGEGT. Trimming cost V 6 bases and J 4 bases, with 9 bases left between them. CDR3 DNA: TGTGCCAGCAGCCCAGCCGGAGAGACCCAGTACTTC. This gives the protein CASSPAGETQYF.

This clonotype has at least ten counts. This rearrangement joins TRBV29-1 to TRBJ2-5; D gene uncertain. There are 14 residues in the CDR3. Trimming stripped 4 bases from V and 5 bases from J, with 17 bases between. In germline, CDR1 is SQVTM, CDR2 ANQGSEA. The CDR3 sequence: CSVAEGSKPETQYF. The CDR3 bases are TGCAGCGTTGCGGAAGGGTCAAAGCCCGAGACCCAGTACTTC.

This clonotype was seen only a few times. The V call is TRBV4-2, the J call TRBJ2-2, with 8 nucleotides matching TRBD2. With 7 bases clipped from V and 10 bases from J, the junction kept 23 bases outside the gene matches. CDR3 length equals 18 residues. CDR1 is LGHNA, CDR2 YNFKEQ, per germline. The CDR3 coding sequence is TGTGCCAGCACAAAGAAGGGGTTTTTGCGGGGGGCGAGTTCGGAGCTGTTTTTT. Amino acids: CASTKKGFLRGASSELFF.

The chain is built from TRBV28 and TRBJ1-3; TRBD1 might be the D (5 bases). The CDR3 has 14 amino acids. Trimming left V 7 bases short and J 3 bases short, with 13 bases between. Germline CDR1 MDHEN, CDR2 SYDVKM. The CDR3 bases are TGTGCCAGCACCAACCAGGGAGTTGGAAACACCATATATTTT. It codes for CASTNQGVGNTIYF.